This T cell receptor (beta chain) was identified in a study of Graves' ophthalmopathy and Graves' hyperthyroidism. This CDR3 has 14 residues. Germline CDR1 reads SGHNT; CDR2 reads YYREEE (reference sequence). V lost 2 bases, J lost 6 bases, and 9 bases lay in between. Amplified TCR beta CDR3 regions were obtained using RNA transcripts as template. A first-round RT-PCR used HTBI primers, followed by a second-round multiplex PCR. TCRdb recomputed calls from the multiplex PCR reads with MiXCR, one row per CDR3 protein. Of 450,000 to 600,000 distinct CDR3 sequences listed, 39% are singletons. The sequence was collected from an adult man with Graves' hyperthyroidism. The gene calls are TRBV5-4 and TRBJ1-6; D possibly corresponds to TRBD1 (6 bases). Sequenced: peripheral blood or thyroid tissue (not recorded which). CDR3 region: CASSFTGSNSPLHF. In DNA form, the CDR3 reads TGTGCCAGCAGCTTCACAGGGAGTAATTCACCCCTCCACTTT.